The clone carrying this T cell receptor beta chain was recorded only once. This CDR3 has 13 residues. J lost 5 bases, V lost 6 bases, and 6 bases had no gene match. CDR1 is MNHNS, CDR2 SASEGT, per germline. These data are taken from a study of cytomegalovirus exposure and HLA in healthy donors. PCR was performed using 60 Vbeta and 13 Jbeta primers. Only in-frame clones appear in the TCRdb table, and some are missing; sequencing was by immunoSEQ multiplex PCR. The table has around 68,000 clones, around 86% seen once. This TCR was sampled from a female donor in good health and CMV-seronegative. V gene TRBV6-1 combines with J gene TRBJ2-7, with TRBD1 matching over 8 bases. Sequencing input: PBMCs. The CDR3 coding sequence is TGTGCCAGCAGGGACAGGGTAACGAACGAGCAGTACTTC. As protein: CASRDRVTNEQYF.